The table lists the clone carrying this T cell receptor beta chain with a count of one. What it binds is unknown. This sample was included in a study of T cell responses to AZD1222 COVID-19 vaccine. Study-level points and caveats: Repertoires were collected only later (after the peak T cell response had occurred). Just 6 or 7 people given AZD1222 tested seropositive at baseline.

TCRdb's table, derived via immunoSEQ multiplex PCR, lists solely in-frame clones and lacks some. This sample has 100,000 to 150,000 clones; 89% occur once, and the top ten carry 3.5% to 5%. This CDR3 is 19 amino acids long. The chain has TRBV12-2 and TRBJ1-5. TRBV12-2 is assigned pseudogene status. The sequence came from an adult in good health. This specimen consisted of peripheral blood, obtained on day 0 of AZD1222 vaccination. The CDR3 coding sequence is TGTGCAAGTCGCTTTTATTCACGCCCCTCAAATTATAGCAATCAGCCCCAGCATTTT. Translating gives CASRFYSRPSNYSNQPQHF.